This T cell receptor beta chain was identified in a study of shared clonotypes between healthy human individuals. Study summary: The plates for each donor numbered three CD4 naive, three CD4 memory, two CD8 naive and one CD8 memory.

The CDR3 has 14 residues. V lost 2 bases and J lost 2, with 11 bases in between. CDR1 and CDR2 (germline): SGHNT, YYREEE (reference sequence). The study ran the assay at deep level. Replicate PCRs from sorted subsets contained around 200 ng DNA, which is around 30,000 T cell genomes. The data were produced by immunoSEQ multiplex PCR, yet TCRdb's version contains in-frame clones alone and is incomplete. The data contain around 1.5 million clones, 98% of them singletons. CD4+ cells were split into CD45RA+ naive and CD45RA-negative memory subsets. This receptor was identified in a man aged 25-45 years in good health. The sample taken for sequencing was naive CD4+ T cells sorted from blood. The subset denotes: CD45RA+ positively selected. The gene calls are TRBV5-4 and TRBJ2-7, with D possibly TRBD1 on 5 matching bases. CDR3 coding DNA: TGTGCCAGCAGCTTCCAGGGCGTTCCCTACGAGCAGTACTTC. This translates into CASSFQGVPYEQYF. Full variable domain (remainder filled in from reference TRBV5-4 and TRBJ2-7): ETGVTQSPTHLIKTRGQQVTLRCSSQSGHNTVSWYQQALGQGPQFIFQYYREEENGRGNFPPRFSGLQFPNYSSELNVNALELDDSALYLCASSFQGVPYEQYFGPGTRLTVT.